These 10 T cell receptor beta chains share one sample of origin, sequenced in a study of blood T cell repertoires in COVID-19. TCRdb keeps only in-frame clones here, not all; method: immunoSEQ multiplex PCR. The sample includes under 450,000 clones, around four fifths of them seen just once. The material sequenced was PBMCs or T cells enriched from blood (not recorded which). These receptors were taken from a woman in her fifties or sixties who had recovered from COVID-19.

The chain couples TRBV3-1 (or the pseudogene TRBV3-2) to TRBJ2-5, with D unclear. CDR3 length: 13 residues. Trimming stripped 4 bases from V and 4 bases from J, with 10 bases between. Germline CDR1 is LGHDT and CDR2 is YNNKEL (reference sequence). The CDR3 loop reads CASSLLTGETQYF. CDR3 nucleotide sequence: TGTGCCAGCAGCCTTCTGACTGGAGAGACCCAGTACTTC.

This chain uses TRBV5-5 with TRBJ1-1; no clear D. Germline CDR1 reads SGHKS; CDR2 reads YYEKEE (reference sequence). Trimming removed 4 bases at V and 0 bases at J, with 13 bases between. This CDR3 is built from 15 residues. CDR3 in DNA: TGTGCCAGCAGCCCACTGGTGGGAGTGAACACTGAAGCTTTCTTT. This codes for CASSPLVGVNTEAFF.

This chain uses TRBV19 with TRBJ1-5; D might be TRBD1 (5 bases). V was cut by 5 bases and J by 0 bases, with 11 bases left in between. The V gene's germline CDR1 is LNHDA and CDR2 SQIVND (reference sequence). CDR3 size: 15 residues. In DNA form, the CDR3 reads TGTGCCAGTAGTCTTAAGGGGTTTAGCAATCAGCCCCAGCATTTT. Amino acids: CASSLKGFSNQPQHF.

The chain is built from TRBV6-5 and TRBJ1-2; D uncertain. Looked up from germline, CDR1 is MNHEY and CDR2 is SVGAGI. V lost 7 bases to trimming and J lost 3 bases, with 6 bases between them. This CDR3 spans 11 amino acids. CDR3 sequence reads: CASTQYYGYTF. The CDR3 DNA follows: TGTGCCAGCACGCAGTACTATGGCTACACCTTC.

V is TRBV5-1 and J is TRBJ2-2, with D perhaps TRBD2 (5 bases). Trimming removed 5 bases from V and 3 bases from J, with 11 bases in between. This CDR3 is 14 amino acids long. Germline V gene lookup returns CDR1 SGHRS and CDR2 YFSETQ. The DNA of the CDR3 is TGCGCCAGCAGAACAGCCGGGGACACCGGGGAGCTGTTTTTT. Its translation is CASRTAGDTGELFF.

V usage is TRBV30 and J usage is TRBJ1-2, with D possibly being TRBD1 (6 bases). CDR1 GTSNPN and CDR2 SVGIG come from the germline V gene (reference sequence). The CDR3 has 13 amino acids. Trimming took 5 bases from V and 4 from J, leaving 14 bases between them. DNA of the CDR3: TGTGCCTGGGGCTCTCGGACAGTCTATGGCTACACCTTC. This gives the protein CAWGSRTVYGYTF.

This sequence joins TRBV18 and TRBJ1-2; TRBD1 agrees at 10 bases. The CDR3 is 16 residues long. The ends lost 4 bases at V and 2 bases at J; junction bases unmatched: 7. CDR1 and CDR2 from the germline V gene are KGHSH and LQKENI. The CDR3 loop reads CASSHDRTGGNYGYTF. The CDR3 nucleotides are TGTGCCAGCTCACACGACCGGACAGGGGGAAACTATGGCTACACCTTC. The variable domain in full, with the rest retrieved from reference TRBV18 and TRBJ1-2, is NAGVMQNPRHLVRRRGQEARLRCSPMKGHSHVYWYRQLPEEGLKFMVYLQKENIIDESGMPKERFSAEFPKEGPSILRIQQVVRGDSAAYFCASSHDRTGGNYGYTFGSGTRLTVV.

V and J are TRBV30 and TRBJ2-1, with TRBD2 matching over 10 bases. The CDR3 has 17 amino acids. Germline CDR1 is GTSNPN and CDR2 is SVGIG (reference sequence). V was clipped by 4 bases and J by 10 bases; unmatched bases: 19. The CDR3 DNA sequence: TGTGCCTGGATTCCAGCGGGGGGGCCCGGCAGGATGGGCGAGCAGTTCTTC. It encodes CAWIPAGGPGRMGEQFF. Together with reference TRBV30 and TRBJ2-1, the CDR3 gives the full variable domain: SQTIHQWPATLVQPVGSPLSLECTVEGTSNPNLYWYRQAAGRGLQLLFYSVGIGQISSEVPQNLSASRPQDRQFILSSKKLLLSDSGFYLCAWIPAGGPGRMGEQFFGPGTRLTVL.

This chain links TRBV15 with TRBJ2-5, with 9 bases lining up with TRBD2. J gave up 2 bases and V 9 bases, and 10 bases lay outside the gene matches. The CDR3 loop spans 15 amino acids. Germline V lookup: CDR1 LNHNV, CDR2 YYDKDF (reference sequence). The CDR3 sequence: CATDQRGALQETQYF. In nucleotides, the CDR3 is TGTGCCACGGATCAGCGGGGGGCATTACAAGAGACCCAGTACTTC.

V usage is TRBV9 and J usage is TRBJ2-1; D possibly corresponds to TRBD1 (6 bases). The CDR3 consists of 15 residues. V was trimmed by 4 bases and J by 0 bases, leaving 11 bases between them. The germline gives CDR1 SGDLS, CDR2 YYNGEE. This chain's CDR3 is CASSFRGGSYNEQFF. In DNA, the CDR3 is TGTGCCAGCAGCTTCCGAGGGGGCTCCTACAATGAGCAGTTCTTC.